The 7 T cell receptor beta chains reported below all come from one sample, sequenced in a study of T-cell memory formation after mild COVID-19. Each CDR3 protein is one row after TCRdb ran MiXCR on the 5' RACE reads. The profile shows more than 110,000 distinct CDR3 sequences, under 30% of them singletons. Sequenced: PBMCs or a T cell subset sorted from them (not recorded which). These receptors all stem from an adult woman who had mild COVID-19 (a few samples of this study predate the infection). Cell type and time point are not known.

The chain combines TRBV6-5 with TRBJ2-3; possible D gene TRBD2, 6 bases. Per germline, CDR1 MNHEY and CDR2 SVGAGI. V dropped 7 bases and J dropped 5 bases, with 13 bases sitting between them. This CDR3 contains 13 residues. Written as DNA, the CDR3 is TGTGCCAGCACCCCGGTCGGGGGAGATACGCAGTATTTT. Its translation: CASTPVGGDTQYF.

This clonotype was detected a few times. The chain combines TRBV7-9 with TRBJ2-7; 9 positions agree with TRBD1. The germline CDR1 and CDR2 sequences are SEHNR and FQNEAQ (reference sequence). The CDR3 consists of 16 residues. The J segment lost 3 bases and the V segment lost 4 bases, leaving 10 bases of the junction unmatched. The CDR3 coding sequence is TGTGCCAGCAGCTCGACCGGACAGGGGAAAAACTACGAGCAGTACTTC. Residues: CASSSTGQGKNYEQYF.

The CDR3 here is CASSADRSSNQPQHF. CDR3 DNA: TGTGCCAGCAGCGCGGACAGATCGAGCAATCAGCCCCAGCATTTT. The chain uses TRBV7-2 and TRBJ1-5, with D perhaps matching TRBD1 (6 bases). Germline CDR1 and CDR2: SGHTA and FQGNSA. V was pared by 5 bases and J by 1 base, with 12 bases between. The CDR3 spans 15 residues.

This chain uses TRBV3-1 with TRBJ2-5; D possibly corresponds to TRBD1 (6 bases). The V and J ends lost 1 base and 4 bases respectively, with 13 bases between them. The CDR3 extends over 15 amino acids. CDR1 is LGHDT and CDR2 is YNNKEL in the germline V gene (reference sequence). The CDR3 DNA reads as TGTGCCAGCAGCCAAGTAGAGGGGGTGGTAGAGACCCAGTACTTC. It yields the protein CASSQVEGVVETQYF.

The V gene is TRBV7-2, the J gene TRBJ2-7, with TRBD2 identical over 7 bases. Germline CDR1 is SGHTA and CDR2 is FQGNSA. V lost 1 base and J lost 5; bases outside the gene matches: 8. The CDR3 is 15 amino acids. CDR3 coding DNA: TGTGCCAGCAGCTTAGAAGGGAGGGCCCCCCACGAGCAGTACTTC. Translated, it gives CASSLEGRAPHEQYF.

This chain links TRBV6-2 or TRBV6-3 with TRBJ2-7; 8 positions agree with TRBD2. CDR1 MNHEY and CDR2 SVGEGT come from the germline V gene. V gave up 8 bases and J gave up 6 bases; unmatched junction bases: 21. The CDR3 has 17 amino acids. CDR3 in DNA: TGTGCCAGCGGTCACTTCCGACGGGAGGGCCTTGTGTTCGAGCAGTACTTC. As protein: CASGHFRREGLVFEQYF.

The V gene is TRBV9, the J gene TRBJ1-6, with unresolved D. This CDR3 has 16 residues. The V gene's germline CDR1 is SGDLS and CDR2 YYNGEE. V lost 3 bases and J 9 bases, leaving 19 bases between the germline ends. CDR3 amino acids: CASSASGSAFSSPLHF. CDR3 nucleotides: TGTGCCAGCAGCGCATCCGGGTCAGCCTTTAGTTCACCCCTCCACTTT. Looking up the rest from reference TRBV9 and TRBJ1-6 gives the full variable domain: DSGVTQTPKHLITATGQRVTLRCSPRSGDLSVYWYQQSLDQGLQFLIQYYNGEERAKGNILERFSAQQFPDLHSELNLSSLELGDSALYFCASSASGSAFSSPLHFGNGTRLTVT.